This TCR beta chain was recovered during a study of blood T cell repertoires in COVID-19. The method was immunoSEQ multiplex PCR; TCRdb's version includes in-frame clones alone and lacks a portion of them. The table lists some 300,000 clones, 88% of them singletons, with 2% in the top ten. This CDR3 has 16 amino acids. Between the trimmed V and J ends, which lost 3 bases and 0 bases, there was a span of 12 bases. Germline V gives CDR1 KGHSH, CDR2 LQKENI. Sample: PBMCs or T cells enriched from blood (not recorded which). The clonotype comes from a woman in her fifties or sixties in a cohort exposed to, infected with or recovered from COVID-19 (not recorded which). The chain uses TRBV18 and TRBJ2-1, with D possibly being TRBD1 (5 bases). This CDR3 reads CASSPQGGASYNEQFF. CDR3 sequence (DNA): TGTGCCAGCTCACCCCAGGGCGGAGCCTCCTACAATGAGCAGTTCTTC.